Shown below are 21 T cell receptor beta chains from a single sample sequenced in a study of graft-versus-host responses after intestinal transplantation. Their target antigens are unknown. Clones were read by immunoSEQ multiplex PCR, and TCRdb kept only the in-frame ones, dropping some. There are roughly 90,000 clones in the sample; 88% occur only once, and more than 0.25% lies in the top ten. The sample here was unstimulated CD4+ T cells sorted from spleen or lymph node cells, taken before transplant. These receptors originate from a human donor who was the organ donor for an intestinal transplant.

The rearrangement links TRBV29-1 to TRBJ2-5; no clear D gene. Between the trimmed V and J ends, which lost 4 bases and 4 bases, there was a span of 10 bases. The germline gives CDR1 SQVTM, CDR2 ANQGSEA. The CDR3 is made up of 12 amino acids. CDR3 sequence reads: CSVAQSGETQYF. The CDR3 DNA reads TGCAGCGTTGCCCAGTCAGGAGAGACCCAGTACTTC.

The genes are TRBV18 and TRBJ2-7; TRBD1 agrees at 7 bases. V shed 5 bases and J 2 bases; nucleotides not matched to a gene: 12. Germline V lookup: CDR1 KGHSH, CDR2 LQKENI. The CDR3 extends over 16 amino acids. The CDR3 region has the DNA TGTGCCAGCTCAAATACGATGGGGACAGTTACCTACGAGCAGTACTTC. This sequence encodes CASSNTMGTVTYEQYF.

The CDR3 nucleotides read TGCGCCAGCAGCTTACGGGCTAGCCACCAAGAGACCCAGTACTTC. This codes for CASSLRASHQETQYF. The gene calls are TRBV5-1 and TRBJ2-5, with D possibly being TRBD2 (5 bases). Between the trimmed V and J ends, which lost 2 bases and 0 bases, there was a span of 11 bases. This CDR3 is 15 amino acids long. Looked up from germline, CDR1 is SGHRS and CDR2 is YFSETQ.

The chain carries TRBV5-4 and TRBJ2-2; D possibly corresponds to TRBD2 (5 bases). CDR1 and CDR2 (germline): SGHNT, YYREEE (reference sequence). The CDR3 covers 13 residues. Trimming cost V 0 bases and J 8 bases, with 8 bases left between them. The DNA for the CDR3 is TGTGCCAGCAGCTTGGTTGAGGGTGGGGAGCTGTTTTTT. It translates to CASSLVEGGELFF.

The chain joins TRBV7-2 to TRBJ1-1, with D uncertain. This CDR3 spans 13 amino acids. In germline, CDR1 is SGHTA, CDR2 FQGNSA. V was cut by 2 bases and J by 1 base, with 5 bases left in between. The CDR3 coding sequence is TGTGCCAGCAGCTTATACAGGAACACTGAAGCTTTCTTT. It is translated as CASSLYRNTEAFF.

The chain joins TRBV6-5 to TRBJ2-7; 7 bases are shared with TRBD1. From germline, CDR1 is MNHEY and CDR2 SVGAGI. The CDR3 consists of 15 residues. With V trimmed by 5 bases and J by 2 bases, 9 bases remained unmatched. DNA of the CDR3: TGTGCCAGCAGTCAGCAGGGGGTTTCGACCTACGAGCAGTACTTC. It specifies CASSQQGVSTYEQYF.

V usage is TRBV28 and J usage is TRBJ1-5, with 9 nucleotides matching TRBD1. Trimming took 6 bases from V and 0 from J; bases not matched to a gene: 9. Germline V gene lookup returns CDR1 MDHEN and CDR2 SYDVKM. The CDR3 extends over 17 amino acids. The CDR3, as DNA: TGTGCCAGCAGCAGGGACAGGGTGGGTGATAGCAATCAGCCCCAGCATTTT. It translates to CASSRDRVGDSNQPQHF. Full variable domain (outside the CDR3, taken from reference TRBV28 and TRBJ1-5): DVKVTQSSRYLVKRTGEKVFLECVQDMDHENMFWYRQDPGLGLRLIYFSYDVKMKEKGDIPEGYSVSREKKERFSLILESASTNQTSMYLCASSRDRVGDSNQPQHFGDGTRLSIL.

The chain links TRBV11-3 to TRBJ1-2; perhaps TRBD1 as D (6 bases). The CDR3 is made up of 13 amino acids. CDR1 and CDR2 from the germline V gene are SGHNT and YENEEA. The V gene lost 3 bases and the J gene lost 6 bases, with 11 bases spanning the gap. The CDR3 protein is CASSFGTGNGYTF. The CDR3 DNA reads TGTGCCAGCAGCTTCGGAACAGGGAATGGCTACACCTTC. Full variable domain (remainder filled in from reference TRBV11-3 and TRBJ1-2): EAGVVQSPRYKIIEKKQPVAFWCNPISGHNTLYWYLQNLGQGPELLIRYENEEAVDDSQLPKDRFSAERLKGVDSTLKIQPAELGDSAVYLCASSFGTGNGYTFGSGTRLTVV.

This chain links TRBV4-3 with TRBJ2-7; TRBD1 aligns across 7 bases. The V gene's germline CDR1 is LGHNA and CDR2 YSLEER. Trimming cost V 4 bases and J 0 bases; bases outside gene matches: 3. This CDR3 contains 14 residues. The CDR3 DNA follows: TGCGCCAGCAGCCGAGGGACAGCCTCCTACGAGCAGTACTTC. Protein sequence: CASSRGTASYEQYF.

This clone appeared once. This chain connects TRBV9 to TRBJ2-1, with a weak D call TRBD2 (6 bases). The CDR3 has 15 residues. Germline V gene lookup returns CDR1 SGDLS and CDR2 YYNGEE. Trimming left V 0 bases short and J 6 bases short, with 13 bases between. CDR3 in DNA: TGTGCCAGCAGCGTAGGACTAGAACCGGGCAATGAGCAGTTCTTC. It encodes CASSVGLEPGNEQFF.

The chain employs TRBV5-8 and TRBJ2-5; perhaps TRBD1 as D (6 bases). This CDR3 is 11 amino acids long. Per germline, CDR1 SGHTS and CDR2 YDEGEE. DNA of the CDR3: TGTGGTCTGGGGGCGTCTAGAGCCCAGTACTTC. It yields the protein CGLGASRAQYF.

This clone has just one count. The chain uses TRBV7-3 and TRBJ2-2, with D possibly TRBD1 on 7 matching bases. V lost 5 bases to trimming and J lost 6 bases, with 13 bases between them. Germline V lookup: CDR1 SGHTA, CDR2 FQGTGA. The CDR3 length is 14 residues. The CDR3 coding sequence is TGTGCCAGCAGCCCAGGGGGAGGAGCCGGGGAGCTGTTTTTT. Amino acids: CASSPGGGAGELFF.

V and J are TRBV19 and TRBJ2-2; D is undetermined. The CDR3 totals 16 residues. Trimming pared 1 base from V and 8 bases from J, leaving 17 bases between. Germline V lookup: CDR1 LNHDA, CDR2 SQIVND (reference sequence). CDR3 DNA: TGTGCCAGTAGTATAGCAGCAGGCCGCGCGTCGGGGGAGCTGTTTTTT. It encodes CASSIAAGRASGELFF. Looking up the rest from reference TRBV19 and TRBJ2-2 gives the full variable domain: DGGITQSPKYLFRKEGQNVTLSCEQNLNHDAMYWYRQDPGQGLRLIYYSQIVNDFQKGDIAEGYSVSREKKESFPLTVTSAQKNPTAFYLCASSIAAGRASGELFFGEGSRLTVL.

The chain employs TRBV19 and TRBJ1-2; 10 positions agree with TRBD1. The trim removed 7 bases at V and 4 bases at J, leaving 9 bases unmatched. Germline CDR1 reads LNHDA; CDR2 reads SQIVND (reference sequence). CDR3 length: 15 residues. The CDR3 reads CASKGGDRGFYGYTF. DNA for the CDR3: TGTGCCAGTAAGGGGGGGGACAGGGGATTCTATGGCTACACCTTC. Looking up the rest from reference TRBV19 and TRBJ1-2 gives the full variable domain: DGGITQSPKYLFRKEGQNVTLSCEQNLNHDAMYWYRQDPGQGLRLIYYSQIVNDFQKGDIAEGYSVSREKKESFPLTVTSAQKNPTAFYLCASKGGDRGFYGYTFGSGTRLTVV.

This chain uses TRBV28 with TRBJ2-7; D call uncertain. The V end lost 6 bases, the J end lost 6 bases, and 12 bases lay between the germline ends. The germline V gene encodes CDR1 MDHEN and CDR2 SYDVKM. There are 12 residues in the CDR3. CDR3: CASRGNPGEQYF. The CDR3, as DNA: TGTGCCAGCAGAGGCAACCCGGGCGAGCAGTACTTC.

The V gene is TRBV5-1, the J gene TRBJ2-5, with D possibly TRBD2 on 5 matching bases. Looked up from germline, CDR1 is SGHRS and CDR2 is YFSETQ. The CDR3 runs to 13 residues. Trimming cost V 3 bases and J 5 bases, with 11 bases left between them. This CDR3 reads CASSSGSRETQYF. CDR3 coding DNA: TGCGCCAGCAGCTCGGGATCAAGGGAGACCCAGTACTTC.

The chain joins TRBV7-2 to TRBJ2-1, with unresolved D. Germline CDR1 reads SGHTA; CDR2 reads FQGNSA. V lost 5 bases, J lost 3 bases, and 8 bases lay in between. The CDR3 contains 13 residues. CDR3 sequence: CASSVTVYNEQFF. The CDR3 DNA is TGTGCCAGCAGCGTGACTGTCTACAATGAGCAGTTCTTC.

This clone was observed a handful of times. The chain uses TRBV7-2 and TRBJ1-2, with 7 bases that match TRBD1. J lost 8 bases, V lost 1 base, and 7 bases had no gene match. The CDR3 sequence is 14 residues long. Germline V gene sequence: CDR1 SGHTA, CDR2 FQGNSA. CDR3 coding DNA: TGTGCCAGCAGCTTAGGAGACAGGGCGCGCGGCTACACCTTC. Translation: CASSLGDRARGYTF.

The chain carries TRBV7-9 and TRBJ2-1; D not certain. CDR3 length: 13 residues. V was clipped by 10 bases and J by 0 bases, with 10 bases between them. CDR1 and CDR2 from the germline V gene are SEHNR and FQNEAQ (reference sequence). The chain's CDR3 is CATRADSYNEQFF. The CDR3 nucleotides read TGTGCCACCAGAGCCGACTCCTACAATGAGCAGTTCTTC.

The chain uses TRBV6-5 and TRBJ1-1; 9 positions agree with TRBD1. The CDR3 runs to 15 residues. Germline lookup yields CDR1 MNHEY and CDR2 SVGAGI. The V gene end was trimmed by 6 bases and the J gene end by 10 bases; junction bases not matched to a gene: 15. The CDR3 spells CASRGGDRATSPAFF. The CDR3 DNA is TGTGCCAGCAGGGGGGGGGACAGGGCCACGTCGCCAGCTTTCTTT.

The table lists this clone with a count of one. The gene calls are TRBV7-6 and TRBJ2-7, with D unresolved. The length of the CDR3 is 16 residues. CDR1 SGHVS and CDR2 FNYEAQ come from the germline V gene. Between the trimmed V and J ends, which lost 2 bases and 1 base, there was a span of 15 bases. Here the CDR3 reads CASSLITTASSYEQYF. The CDR3 coding sequence is TGTGCCAGCAGCTTAATTACAACCGCCTCTTCCTACGAGCAGTACTTC.